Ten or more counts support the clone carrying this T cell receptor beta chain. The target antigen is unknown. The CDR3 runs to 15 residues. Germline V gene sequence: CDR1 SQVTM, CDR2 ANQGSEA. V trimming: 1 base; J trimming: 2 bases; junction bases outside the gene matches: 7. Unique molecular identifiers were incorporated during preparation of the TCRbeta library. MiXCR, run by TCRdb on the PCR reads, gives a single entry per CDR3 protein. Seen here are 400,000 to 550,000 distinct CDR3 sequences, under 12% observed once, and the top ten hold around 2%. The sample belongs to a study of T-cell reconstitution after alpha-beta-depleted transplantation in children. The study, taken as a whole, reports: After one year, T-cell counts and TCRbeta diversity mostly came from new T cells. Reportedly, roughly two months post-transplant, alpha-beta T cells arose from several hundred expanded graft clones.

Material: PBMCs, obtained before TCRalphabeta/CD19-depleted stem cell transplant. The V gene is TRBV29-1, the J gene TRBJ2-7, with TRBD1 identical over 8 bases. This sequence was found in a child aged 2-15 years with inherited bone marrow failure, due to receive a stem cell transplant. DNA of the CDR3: TGCAGCGTTGAAGGCGGACAGGGCCGCCCCTACGAGCAGTACTTC. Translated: CSVEGGQGRPYEQYF.